Here is one T cell receptor (beta chain) with its context. The antigen is unknown. The V gene lost 1 base and the J gene lost 8 bases, with 11 bases spanning the gap. Germline loops: CDR1 SGHVS, CDR2 FNYEAQ. The CDR3 is made up of 14 amino acids. This sample was included in a study of blood T cells in healthy people across ages. PCR was performed a second time for about 6 to 12 cycles using a sample-barcoded 5' primer and a J-beta primer mix. From each sample, at least 2.5 million paired-end reads containing CDR3 were obtained. Via MiXCR, TCRdb re-called the 5' RACE reads, giving one row per CDR3 protein. The sample shows about 1.8 million distinct CDR3 sequences, approximately 50% of them seen only once. Study results and limitations: Age brought a roughly linear fall in TCR beta diversity measured per million T cells.

The sample consisted of blood. The source is a woman in her thirties or forties in good health. The rearrangement joins TRBV7-6 to TRBJ1-4; maybe TRBD1 (6 bases). This chain's CDR3 is CASSLGAGVEKLFF. The CDR3 region has the DNA TGTGCCAGCAGCTTAGGTGCAGGGGTAGAAAAACTGTTTTTT.